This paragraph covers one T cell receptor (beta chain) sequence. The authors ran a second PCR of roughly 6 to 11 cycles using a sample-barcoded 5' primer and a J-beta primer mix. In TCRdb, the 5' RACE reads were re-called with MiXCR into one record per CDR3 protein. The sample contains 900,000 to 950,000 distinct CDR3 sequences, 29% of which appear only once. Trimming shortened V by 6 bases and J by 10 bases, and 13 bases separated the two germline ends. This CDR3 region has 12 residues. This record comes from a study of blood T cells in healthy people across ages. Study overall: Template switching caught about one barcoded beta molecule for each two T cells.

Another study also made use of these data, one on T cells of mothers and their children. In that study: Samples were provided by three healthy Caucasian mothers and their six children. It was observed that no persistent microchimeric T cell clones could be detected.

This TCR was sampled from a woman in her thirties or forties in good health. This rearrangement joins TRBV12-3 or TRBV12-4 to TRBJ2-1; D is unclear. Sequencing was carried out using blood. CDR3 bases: TGTGCCAGCAGCCGAGATACCTACGAGCAGTTCTTC. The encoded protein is CASSRDTYEQFF.